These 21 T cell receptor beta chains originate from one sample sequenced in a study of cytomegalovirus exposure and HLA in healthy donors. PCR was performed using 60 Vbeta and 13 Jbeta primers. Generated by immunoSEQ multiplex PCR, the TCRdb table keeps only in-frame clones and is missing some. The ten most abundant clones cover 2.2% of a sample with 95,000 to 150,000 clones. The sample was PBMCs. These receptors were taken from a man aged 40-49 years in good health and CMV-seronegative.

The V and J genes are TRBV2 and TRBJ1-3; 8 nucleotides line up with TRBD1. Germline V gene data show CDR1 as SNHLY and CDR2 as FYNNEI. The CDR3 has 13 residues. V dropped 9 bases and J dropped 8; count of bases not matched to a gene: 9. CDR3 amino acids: CASKLDREDTIYF. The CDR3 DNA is TGTGCCAGTAAACTGGACAGGGAGGACACCATATATTTT.

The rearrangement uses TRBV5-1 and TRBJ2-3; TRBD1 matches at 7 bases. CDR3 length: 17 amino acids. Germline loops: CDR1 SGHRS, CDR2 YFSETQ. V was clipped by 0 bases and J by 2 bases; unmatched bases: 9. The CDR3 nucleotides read TGCGCCAGCAGCTTGGTGGGGACAGCAACTGTCACAGATACGCAGTATTTT. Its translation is CASSLVGTATVTDTQYF.

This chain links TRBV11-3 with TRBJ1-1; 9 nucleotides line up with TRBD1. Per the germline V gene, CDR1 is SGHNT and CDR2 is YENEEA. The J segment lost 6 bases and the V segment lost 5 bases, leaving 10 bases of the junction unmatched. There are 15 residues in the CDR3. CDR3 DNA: TGTGCCAGCAGCCCTGGACAGGGGTGGGGGCCTGAAGCTTTCTTT. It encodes CASSPGQGWGPEAFF.

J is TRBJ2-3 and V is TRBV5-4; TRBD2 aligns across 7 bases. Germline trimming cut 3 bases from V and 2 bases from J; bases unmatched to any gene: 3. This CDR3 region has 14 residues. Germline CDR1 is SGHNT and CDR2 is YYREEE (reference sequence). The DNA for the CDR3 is TGTGCCAGCAGCTGGGACTACTCCACAGATACGCAGTATTTT. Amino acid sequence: CASSWDYSTDTQYF.

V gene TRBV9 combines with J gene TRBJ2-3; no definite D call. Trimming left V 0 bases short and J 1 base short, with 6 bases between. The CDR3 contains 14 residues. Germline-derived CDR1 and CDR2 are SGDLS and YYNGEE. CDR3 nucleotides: TGTGCCAGCAGCGTAGGGGCCCGCACAGATACGCAGTATTTT. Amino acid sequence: CASSVGARTDTQYF. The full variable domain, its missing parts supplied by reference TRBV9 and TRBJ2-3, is DSGVTQTPKHLITATGQRVTLRCSPRSGDLSVYWYQQSLDQGLQFLIQYYNGEERAKGNILERFSAQQFPDLHSELNLSSLELGDSALYFCASSVGARTDTQYFGPGTRLTVL.

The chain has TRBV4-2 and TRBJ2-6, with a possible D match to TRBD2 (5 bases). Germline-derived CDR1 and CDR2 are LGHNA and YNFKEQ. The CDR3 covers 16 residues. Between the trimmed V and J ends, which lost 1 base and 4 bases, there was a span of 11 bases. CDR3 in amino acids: CASSQVQAVGANVLTF. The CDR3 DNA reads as TGTGCCAGCAGCCAAGTTCAAGCGGTGGGGGCCAACGTCCTGACTTTC.

The CDR3 coding sequence is TGTGCCACCAGCAGAGGAGGGACAGACAATCAGCCCCAGCATTTT. Amino acid sequence: CATSRGGTDNQPQHF. The V and J genes are TRBV15 and TRBJ1-5; TRBD1 matches at 7 bases. CDR1 LNHNV and CDR2 YYDKDF come from the germline V gene (reference sequence). The CDR3 runs to 15 residues. The J segment lost 3 bases and the V segment lost 1 base, leaving 3 bases of the junction unmatched. Full variable domain (missing parts from reference TRBV15 and TRBJ1-5): DAMVIQNPRYQVTQFGKPVTLSCSQTLNHNVMYWYQQKSSQAPKLLFHYYDKDFNNEADTPDNFQSRRPNTSFCFLDIRSPGLGDTAMYLCATSRGGTDNQPQHFGDGTRLSIL.

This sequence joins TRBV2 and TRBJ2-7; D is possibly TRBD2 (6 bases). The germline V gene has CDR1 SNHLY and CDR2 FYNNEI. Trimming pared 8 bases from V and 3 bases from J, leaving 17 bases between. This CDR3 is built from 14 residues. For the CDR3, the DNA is TGTGCCAGCTTAAGAGAGAGGGGAGGCTACGAGCAGTACTTC. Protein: CASLRERGGYEQYF.

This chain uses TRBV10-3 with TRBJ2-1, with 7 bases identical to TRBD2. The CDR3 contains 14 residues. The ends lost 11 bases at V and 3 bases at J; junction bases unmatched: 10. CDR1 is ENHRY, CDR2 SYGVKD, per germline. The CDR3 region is CACHPSGDYNEQFF. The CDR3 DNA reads TGTGCCTGTCATCCTAGCGGCGACTACAATGAGCAGTTCTTC.

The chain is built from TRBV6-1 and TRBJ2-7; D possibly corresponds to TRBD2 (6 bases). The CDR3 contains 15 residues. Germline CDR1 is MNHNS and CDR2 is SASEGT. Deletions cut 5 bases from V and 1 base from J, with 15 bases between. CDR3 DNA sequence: TGTGCCAGCAGTAAACAAAGCGGACTATCCTACGAGCAGTACTTC. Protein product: CASSKQSGLSYEQYF.

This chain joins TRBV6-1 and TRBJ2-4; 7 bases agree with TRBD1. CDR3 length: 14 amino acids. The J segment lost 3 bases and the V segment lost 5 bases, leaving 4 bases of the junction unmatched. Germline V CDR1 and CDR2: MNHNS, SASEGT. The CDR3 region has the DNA TGTGCCAGCAGTTTTGGGACAGTCAAAAACATTCAGTACTTC. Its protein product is CASSFGTVKNIQYF.

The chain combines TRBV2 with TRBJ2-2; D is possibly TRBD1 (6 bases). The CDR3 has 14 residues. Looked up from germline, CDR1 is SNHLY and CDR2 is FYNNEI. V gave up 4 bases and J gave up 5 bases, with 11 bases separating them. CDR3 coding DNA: TGTGCCAGCAGTGTCCTGGGGGCGACCGGGGAGCTGTTTTTT. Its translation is CASSVLGATGELFF. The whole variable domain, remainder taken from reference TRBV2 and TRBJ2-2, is EPEVTQTPSHQVTQMGQEVILRCVPISNHLYFYWYRQILGQKVEFLVSFYNNEISEKSEIFDDQFSVERPDGSNFTLKIRSTKLEDSAMYFCASSVLGATGELFFGEGSRLTVL.

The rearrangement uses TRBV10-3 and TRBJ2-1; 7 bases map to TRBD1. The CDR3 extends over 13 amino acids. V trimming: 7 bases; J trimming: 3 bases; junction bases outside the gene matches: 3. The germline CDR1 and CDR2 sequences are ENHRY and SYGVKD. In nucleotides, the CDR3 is TGTGCCATCACCACAGGGGACTACAATGAGCAGTTCTTC. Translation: CAITTGDYNEQFF.

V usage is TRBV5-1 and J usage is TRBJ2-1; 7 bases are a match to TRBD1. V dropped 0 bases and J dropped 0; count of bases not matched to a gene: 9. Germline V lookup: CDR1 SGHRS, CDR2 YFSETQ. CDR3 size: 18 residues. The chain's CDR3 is CASSLEGRGDSSYNEQFF. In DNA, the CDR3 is TGCGCCAGCAGCTTGGAGGGTAGAGGGGACAGCTCCTACAATGAGCAGTTCTTC.

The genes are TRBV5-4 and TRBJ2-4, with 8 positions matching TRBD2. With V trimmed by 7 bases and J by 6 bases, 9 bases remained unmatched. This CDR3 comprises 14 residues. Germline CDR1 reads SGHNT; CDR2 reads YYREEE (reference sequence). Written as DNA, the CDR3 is TGTGCCAGCCGCGAGGGGCTAGCGGGAAACATTCAGTACTTC. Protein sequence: CASREGLAGNIQYF.

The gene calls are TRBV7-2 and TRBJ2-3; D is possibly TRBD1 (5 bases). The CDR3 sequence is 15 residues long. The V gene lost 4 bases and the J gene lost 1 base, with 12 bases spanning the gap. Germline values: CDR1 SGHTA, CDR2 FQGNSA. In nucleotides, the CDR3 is TGTGCCAGCAGCTCCCCAGGGATTCGCACAGATACGCAGTATTTT. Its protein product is CASSSPGIRTDTQYF.

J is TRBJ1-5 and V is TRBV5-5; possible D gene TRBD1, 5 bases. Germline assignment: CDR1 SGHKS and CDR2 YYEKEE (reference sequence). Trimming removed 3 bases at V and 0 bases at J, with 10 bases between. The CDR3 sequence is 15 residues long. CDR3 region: CASSSDTYSNQPQHF. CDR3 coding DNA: TGTGCCAGCAGCTCGGACACCTATAGCAATCAGCCCCAGCATTTT.

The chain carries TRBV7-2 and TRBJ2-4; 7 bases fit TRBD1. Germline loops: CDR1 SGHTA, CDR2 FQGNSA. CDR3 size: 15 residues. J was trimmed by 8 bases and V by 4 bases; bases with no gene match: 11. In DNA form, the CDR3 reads TGTGCCAGCAGCTCGAGTGACAGGGCTTGGGACATTCAGTACTTC. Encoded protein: CASSSSDRAWDIQYF.

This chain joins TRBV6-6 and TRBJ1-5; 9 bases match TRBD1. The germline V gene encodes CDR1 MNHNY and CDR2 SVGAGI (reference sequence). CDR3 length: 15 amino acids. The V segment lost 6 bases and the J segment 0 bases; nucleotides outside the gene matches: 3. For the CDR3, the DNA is TGTGCCAGCAGCAGGACAGGGGATAGCAATCAGCCCCAGCATTTT. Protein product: CASSRTGDSNQPQHF.

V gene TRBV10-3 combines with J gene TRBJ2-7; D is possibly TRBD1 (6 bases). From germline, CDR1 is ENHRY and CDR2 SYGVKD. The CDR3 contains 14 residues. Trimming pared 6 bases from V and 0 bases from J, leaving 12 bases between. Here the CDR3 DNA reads TGTGCCATCAGCTCCGGGACACTCTCCTACGAGCAGTACTTC. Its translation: CAISSGTLSYEQYF.

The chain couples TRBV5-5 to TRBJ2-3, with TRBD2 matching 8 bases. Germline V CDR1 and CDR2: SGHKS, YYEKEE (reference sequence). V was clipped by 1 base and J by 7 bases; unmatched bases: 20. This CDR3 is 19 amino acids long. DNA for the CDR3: TGTGCCAGCAGCTTGTATTCCAGCGGGAGTTTAGGGGGGAGGTATACGCAGTATTTT. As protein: CASSLYSSGSLGGRYTQYF.